The 13 T cell receptor beta chains below come from one sample, sequenced in a study of response to subunit inactivated influenza vaccine. Each CDR3 protein is one row after TCRdb ran MiXCR on the RT-PCR reads. The sample yields 500,000 to 750,000 distinct CDR3 sequences, around 13% seen once. The sequenced sample was PBMCs from blood, obtained about 12 days after vaccination. These receptors came from a middle-aged man who received an inactivated influenza vaccine.

This clonotype showed up just a few times. This chain links TRBV29-1 with TRBJ2-5; 7 positions match TRBD1. The CDR3 runs 15 residues. From germline, CDR1 is SQVTM and CDR2 ANQGSEA. The ends lost 2 bases at V and 2 bases at J; junction bases unmatched: 8. The CDR3, as DNA: TGCAGCGTTGAAAGACAGGGAACTACGCAAGAGACCCAGTACTTC. Protein sequence: CSVERQGTTQETQYF.

This rearrangement joins TRBV18 to TRBJ1-2, with D unresolved. The V and J ends lost 2 bases and 7 bases respectively, with 14 bases between them. This CDR3 is built from 14 residues. Germline-derived CDR1 and CDR2 are KGHSH and LQKENI. CDR3 protein: CASSPDGFGVGYTF. The CDR3 coding sequence is TGTGCCAGCTCACCAGATGGGTTCGGGGTTGGCTACACCTTC.

This clonotype was seen many times. The chain is built from TRBV18 and TRBJ2-1; D gene uncertain. The length of the CDR3 is 14 residues. Trimming removed 0 bases from V and 9 bases from J, with 12 bases in between. The V gene's germline CDR1 is KGHSH and CDR2 LQKENI. CDR3 in DNA: TGTGCCAGCTCACCACCGGCACGGCTTGGTGAGCAGTTCTTC. It yields the protein CASSPPARLGEQFF.

The chain combines TRBV20-1 with TRBJ2-5, with 9 nucleotides matching TRBD2. The CDR3 has 15 residues. In germline, CDR1 is DFQATT, CDR2 SNEGSKA (reference sequence). V dropped 0 bases and J dropped 2; count of bases not matched to a gene: 4. CDR3 DNA sequence: TGCAGTGCTAGAGAGACTCTAGCGGGGCAAGAGACCCAGTACTTC. Its protein product is CSARETLAGQETQYF.

V is TRBV11-2 and J is TRBJ2-1; D gene ambiguous. This CDR3 is 14 amino acids long. Trimming shortened V by 3 bases and J by 2 bases, and 8 bases separated the two germline ends. Germline values: CDR1 SGHAT, CDR2 FQNNGV. CDR3 residues: CASSFASAYNEQFF. The CDR3 bases are TGTGCCAGCAGCTTTGCCAGTGCCTACAATGAGCAGTTCTTC.

There are a few counts of this clonotype. V gene TRBV28 combines with J gene TRBJ2-7, with TRBD1 as a possible D gene (5 bases). The V end was cut by 6 bases, the J end by 12 bases, with 21 bases between. CDR1 and CDR2 from the germline V gene are MDHEN and SYDVKM. CDR3 size: 13 residues. This chain's CDR3 is CASSSHRIDSWYF. CDR3 DNA: TGTGCCAGCAGCTCCCATCGGATTGACAGTTGGTACTTC.

This clonotype was detected a few times. DNA for the CDR3: TGTGCCAGCAGCTCCGATCAGTCGAGGAGAGAAAAACTGTTTTTT. This sequence encodes CASSSDQSRREKLFF. This chain links TRBV7-9 with TRBJ1-4; D unclear. Germline values: CDR1 SEHNR, CDR2 FQNEAQ (reference sequence). The length of the CDR3 is 15 residues. The germline V and J ends were trimmed by 4 bases and 8 bases, with 17 bases remaining between them.

In its sample, this clonotype was seen a few times. The genes are TRBV12-5 and TRBJ2-1, with D unresolved. The CDR3 spans 12 residues. Trimming shortened V by 5 bases and J by 10 bases, and 12 bases separated the two germline ends. Germline V gene lookup returns CDR1 LGHNT and CDR2 FRNRAP. This chain's CDR3 is CASGLVPMEQFF. In DNA form, the CDR3 reads TGTGCTAGTGGTCTAGTCCCGATGGAGCAGTTCTTC.

The V and J genes are TRBV6-2 or TRBV6-3 and TRBJ1-5; the match to TRBD1 covers 8 bases. Germline V gene data show CDR1 as MNHEY and CDR2 as SVGEGT. J was trimmed by 5 bases and V by 4 bases; bases with no gene match: 4. The CDR3 has 14 amino acids. CDR3 amino acids: CASSLQGDHQPQHF. DNA for the CDR3: TGTGCCAGCAGTTTACAGGGGGATCATCAGCCCCAGCATTTT.

The V and J genes are TRBV6-2 or TRBV6-3 and TRBJ2-3; 11 bases map to TRBD2. V trimming: 2 bases; J trimming: 4 bases; junction bases outside the gene matches: 2. The CDR3 loop spans 15 amino acids. CDR1 MNHEY and CDR2 SVGEGT come from the germline V gene. This chain's CDR3 is CASSYPGLAADTQYF. CDR3 coding DNA: TGTGCCAGCAGTTACCCGGGACTAGCGGCAGATACGCAGTATTTT.

In its sample, this clonotype was seen a few times. The chain joins TRBV23-1 to TRBJ2-1; tentatively, D is TRBD1 or TRBD2 (5 bases each). TRBV23-1 is classed as an ORF, of uncertain function. The CDR3 totals 19 residues. V lost 0 bases and J 0 bases, leaving 18 bases between the germline ends. CDR3 loop: CASSQSDRRGRSSYNEQFF. CDR3 nucleotides: TGCGCCAGCAGTCAATCGGATCGAAGGGGACGAAGCTCCTACAATGAGCAGTTCTTC.

This CDR3 reads CSVGWNPYEQYF. The CDR3 coding sequence is TGCAGCGTTGGGTGGAACCCCTACGAGCAGTACTTC. V and J are TRBV29-1 and TRBJ2-7, with D unclear. V was pared by 4 bases and J by 2 bases, with 9 bases between. The V gene's germline CDR1 is SQVTM and CDR2 ANQGSEA. The CDR3 consists of 12 residues.

This clonotype was counted at least ten times. This chain connects TRBV14 to TRBJ2-1, with D unclear. Trimming left V 1 base short and J 3 bases short, with 4 bases between. This CDR3 region has 13 residues. From germline, CDR1 is SGHDN and CDR2 FVKESK. CDR3 nucleotide sequence: TGTGCCAGCAGCCAAGGGAACTACAATGAGCAGTTCTTC. It yields the protein CASSQGNYNEQFF.